This T cell receptor beta chain came from a study of siplizumab effects on memory and regulatory T cells. General study points: An assignable phenotype, naive or memory, was missing from roughly 78-96% of proliferating CD4+ or CD8+ clones. There was no confirmation of the suppressive function of proliferating Tregs from siplizumab cultures.

The assay covered some 100,000 TCR templates per sample. The data were produced by immunoSEQ multiplex PCR, yet TCRdb's version contains in-frame clones alone and is incomplete. The profile shows approximately 100,000 clones, 80% to 95% of them singletons. Germline V gene data show CDR1 as SGHRS and CDR2 as YFSETQ. Trimming at V came to 7 bases and at J to 7 bases, leaving 9 bases not matched to a gene. CDR3 length: 13 amino acids. A remark on this clone: Its antigen is unidentified.

This TCR came from a human donor in good health. V and J are TRBV5-1 and TRBJ2-7; 9 bases align to TRBD1. Sequencing was carried out using non-Treg CD4+ T cells sorted from blood. The CDR3 is CASRGQGIGEQYF. CDR3 nucleotide sequence: TGCGCCAGCCGGGGACAGGGCATTGGGGAGCAGTACTTC. The full variable domain, rest sourced from reference TRBV5-1 and TRBJ2-7, is KAGVTQTPRYLIKTRGQQVTLSCSPISGHRSVSWYQQTPGQGLQFLFEYFSETQRNKGNFPGRFSGRQFSNSRSEMNVSTLELGDSALYLCASRGQGIGEQYFGPGTRLTVT.